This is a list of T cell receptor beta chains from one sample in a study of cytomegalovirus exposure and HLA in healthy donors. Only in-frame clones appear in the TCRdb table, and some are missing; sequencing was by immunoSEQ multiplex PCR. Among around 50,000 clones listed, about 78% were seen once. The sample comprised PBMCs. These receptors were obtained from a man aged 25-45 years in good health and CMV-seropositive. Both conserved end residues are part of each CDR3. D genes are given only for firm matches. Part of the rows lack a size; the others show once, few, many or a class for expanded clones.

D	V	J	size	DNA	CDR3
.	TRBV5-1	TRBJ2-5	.	TGCGCCAGCAAGCAGGGAAACCAAGAGACCCAGTACTTC	CASKQGNQETQYF
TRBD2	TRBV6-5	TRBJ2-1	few	TGTGCCAGCAGTCCTAGCGGGCCATACAATGAGCAGTTCTTC	CASSPSGPYNEQFF
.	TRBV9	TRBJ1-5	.	TGTGCCAGCAGCAGAGACATAGGTCAGCCCCAGCATTTT	CASSRDIGQPQHF
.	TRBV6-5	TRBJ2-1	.	TGTGCCAGCAGTTATGGCAAACCAGGCAATGAGCAGTTCTTC	CASSYGKPGNEQFF
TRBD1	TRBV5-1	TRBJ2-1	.	TGCGCCAGCAGTTACTCTCCAGGGACAGGGTCCTACAATGAGCAGTTCTTC	CASSYSPGTGSYNEQFF
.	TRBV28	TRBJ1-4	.	TGTGCCAGCAGCATTAATGAAAAACTGTTTTTT	CASSINEKLFF
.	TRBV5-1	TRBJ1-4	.	TGCGCCAGCAGTAGACTTTCAACTAATGAAAAACTGTTTTTT	CASSRLSTNEKLFF
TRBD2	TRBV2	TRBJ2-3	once	TGTGCCAGCAGTCAGCGGGGGGGCGAAGATACGCAGTATTTT	CASSQRGGEDTQYF
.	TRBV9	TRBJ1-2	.	TGTGCCAGCAGCCCGCAGCAGGGGTACTATGGCTACACCTTC	CASSPQQGYYGYTF
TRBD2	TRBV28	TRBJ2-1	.	TGTGCCAGCAGGCGGACTAGCGGGTCTTACAATGAGCAGTTCTTC	CASRRTSGSYNEQFF
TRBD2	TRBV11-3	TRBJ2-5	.	TGTGCCAGCAGCTTAACCGGGACTAGAGAAGAGACCCAGTACTTC	CASSLTGTREETQYF
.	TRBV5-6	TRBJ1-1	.	TGTGCCAGCAGCTTGTACAGGGACACTGAAGCTTTCTTT	CASSLYRDTEAFF
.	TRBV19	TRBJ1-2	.	TGTGCCAGTAGTATAAGCGGGGAACCAGGCTACACCTTC	CASSISGEPGYTF
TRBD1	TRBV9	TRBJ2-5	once	TGTGCCAGCAGCGTAACGGGACAGGGTAAAGAGACCCAGTACTTC	CASSVTGQGKETQYF
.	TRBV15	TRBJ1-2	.	TGTGCCACCAGCAGAGATAGTACGGCGGTGGGCTATGGCTACACCTTC	CATSRDSTAVGYGYTF
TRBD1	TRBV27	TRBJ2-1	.	TGTGCCAGCAGTCTATCGGGGACAGGAGCGATCAATGAGCAGTTCTTC	CASSLSGTGAINEQFF
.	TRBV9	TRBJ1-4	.	TGTGCCAGCAGCGACACAGGGAGAGGGGAAAAACTGTTTTTT	CASSDTGRGEKLFF
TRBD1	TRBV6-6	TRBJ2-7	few	TGTGCCAGCAGATCGGGACAGGGAATCGGGGACTACGAGCAGTACTTC	CASRSGQGIGDYEQYF
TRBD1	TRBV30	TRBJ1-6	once	TGTGCCTGGAGTGCCGGACAGGGAGGTTCACCCCTCCACTTT	CAWSAGQGGSPLHF
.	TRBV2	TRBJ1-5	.	TGTGCCAGCACCGGACGGGACAATGGACAGCCCCAGCATTTT	CASTGRDNGQPQHF
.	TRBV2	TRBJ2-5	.	TGTGCCAGCAGTGAATGGGGAGGCGTGGAGACCCAGTACTTC	CASSEWGGVETQYF
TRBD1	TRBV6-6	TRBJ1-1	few	TGTGCCAGCACCTTACCCTTGACAGGGAAGAACACTGAAGCTTTCTTT	CASTLPLTGKNTEAFF
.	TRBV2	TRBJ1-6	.	TGTGCCAGCAGTGGCTTGGCTCAGGACAGTCACCTAAATTCACCCCTCCACTTT	CASSGLAQDSHLNSPLHF
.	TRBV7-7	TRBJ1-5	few	TGTGCCAGCAGCCCAGGGGCGGGTCAGCCCCAGCATTTT	CASSPGAGQPQHF
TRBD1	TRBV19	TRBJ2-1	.	TGTGCCAGTAGTCTTGGACAGGGGGCCTACAATGAGCAGTTCTTC	CASSLGQGAYNEQFF
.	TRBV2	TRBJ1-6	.	TGTGCCAGCAGTGGGCGCGGGGACGGTTCACCCCTCCACTTT	CASSGRGDGSPLHF
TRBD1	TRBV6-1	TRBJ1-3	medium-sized	TGTGCCAGCAGTGAACAGACAGGGGGCGCGAACACCATATATTTT	CASSEQTGGANTIYF
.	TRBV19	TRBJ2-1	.	TGTGCCAGTAGTTCAGGTGGGGCGGGGTACAATGAGCAGTTCTTC	CASSSGGAGYNEQFF
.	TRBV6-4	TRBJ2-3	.	TGTGCCAGCAGTGACTCGCCGTCGGGGGATACGCAGTATTTT	CASSDSPSGDTQYF
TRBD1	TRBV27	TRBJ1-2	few	TGTGCCAGCAGCCGCCCCGACAGGGCGAGTGGCTACACCTTC	CASSRPDRASGYTF
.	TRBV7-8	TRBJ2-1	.	TGTGCCAGCAGCTTAGGCGGGGCCTCCTACAATGAGCAGTTCTTC	CASSLGGASYNEQFF
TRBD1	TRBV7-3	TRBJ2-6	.	TGTGCCAGCAGCCCCCAACAGGGGAAAGGGGCCAACGTCCTGACTTTC	CASSPQQGKGANVLTF
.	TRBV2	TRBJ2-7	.	TGTGCCAGCACCGTTGAGGTGATTGACGAGCAGTACTTC	CASTVEVIDEQYF
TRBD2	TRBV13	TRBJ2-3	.	TGTGCCAGCAGCCTCCAGCGGGGGGCAGATACGCAGTATTTT	CASSLQRGADTQYF
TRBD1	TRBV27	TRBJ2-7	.	TGTGCCAGCAGTTCGGGACAGACATATCACTACGAGCAGTACTTC	CASSSGQTYHYEQYF
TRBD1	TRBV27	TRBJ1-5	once	TGTGCCGGCAGTTTCCAGGGGGATAATCAGCCCCAGCATTTT	CAGSFQGDNQPQHF
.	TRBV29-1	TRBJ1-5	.	TGCAGCGTTGGAGTCGGTAGCAATCAGCCCCAGCATTTT	CSVGVGSNQPQHF
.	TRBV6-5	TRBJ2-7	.	TGTGCCAGCAGTTCCCCCCCGGGAAACTGGTACGAGCAGTACTTC	CASSSPPGNWYEQYF
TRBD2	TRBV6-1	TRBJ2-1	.	TGTGCCAGCAGTGTTATAAAGAGCGGGAGATACAATGAGCAGTTCTTC	CASSVIKSGRYNEQFF
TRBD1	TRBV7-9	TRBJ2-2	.	TGTGCCAGCAGCGCAACAAGACCCCTGGACAGGGATACCGGGGAGCTGTTTTTT	CASSATRPLDRDTGELFF
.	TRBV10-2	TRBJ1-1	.	TGCGCCAGCAGTCAAACCAGGTACACTGAAGCTTTCTTT	CASSQTRYTEAFF
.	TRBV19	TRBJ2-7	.	TGTGCCAGTAGTATAGACGGCCAGGGGTCCTACGAGCAGTACTTC	CASSIDGQGSYEQYF
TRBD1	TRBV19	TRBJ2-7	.	TGTGCCAGTAGTATAGCGGGACAGAGCGAGCAGTACTTC	CASSIAGQSEQYF
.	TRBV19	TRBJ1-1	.	TGTGCCAGTGGGGACACACTCACTGAAGCTTTCTTT	CASGDTLTEAFF
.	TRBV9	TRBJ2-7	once	TGTGCCAGCAGCGTAGGGGCAGGGGTGGACGAGCAGTACTTC	CASSVGAGVDEQYF
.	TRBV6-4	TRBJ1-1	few	TGTGCCAGCAGTGACAGGGGGAGCACTGAAGCTTTCTTT	CASSDRGSTEAFF
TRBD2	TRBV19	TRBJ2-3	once	TGTGCCAGTAGTATAACCACTAGCGGGGAGGGGGCGCAGTATTTT	CASSITTSGEGAQYF
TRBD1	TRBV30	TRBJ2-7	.	TGTGCCTGGAGTGGAAGGACAGGGGTCTACGAGCAGTACTTC	CAWSGRTGVYEQYF
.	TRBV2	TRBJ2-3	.	TGTGCCAGCAGGGTTACAGGGATAGATACGCAGTATTTT	CASRVTGIDTQYF
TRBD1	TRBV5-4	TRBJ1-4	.	TGTGCCAGCAGCTTGGCGAGGGGGCAGGGTGAAAAACTGTTTTTT	CASSLARGQGEKLFF
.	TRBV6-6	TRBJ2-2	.	TGTGCCAGCGGGGGGGCCAGGGAGATTGTGGAGCTGTTTTTT	CASGGAREIVELFF
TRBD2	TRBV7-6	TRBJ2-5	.	TGTGCCAGCAGCTTAGTAACGGGACTAGCGGGGGGTGAGACCCAGTACTTC	CASSLVTGLAGGETQYF
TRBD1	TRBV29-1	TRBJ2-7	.	TGCAGCGTTGAGGGGGACAGGTTCTACGAGCAGTACTTC	CSVEGDRFYEQYF